The T cell receptor (beta chain) under discussion was sequenced for a study of shared clonotypes between healthy human individuals. Trimming left V 5 bases short and J 2 bases short, with 12 bases between. The CDR3 totals 14 residues. Germline CDR1 and CDR2: SEHNR and FQNEAQ (reference sequence). Every donor, a Caucasian adult, lived in Nashville, Tennessee. Naive CD4+ cells were CD45RA-selected; the remaining cells were memory. Authors' methods: Sequence data from immunoSEQ were junction-only and lacked quality scores; consequently, filtering differed. The method was immunoSEQ multiplex PCR; TCRdb's version includes in-frame clones alone and lacks a portion of them. For V, J and clone size, that table is used; D and trimming come from the DNA. Here the sample spans 2 million to 3 million clones, 80% to 95% being singletons.

Source material: naive CD4+ T cells from PBMCs. Subset described: CD45RA+ positively selected. V usage is TRBV7-9 and J usage is TRBJ2-5, with D possibly matching TRBD2 (6 bases). This sequence originates from a man between 18 and 35 years old in good health. Some clones in this sample may be carry-over from other donors' samples. The CDR3 is CASSISGTQETQYF. The CDR3 nucleotides read TGTGCCAGCAGCATATCCGGGACTCAAGAGACCCAGTACTTC.